What follows is one T cell receptor (beta chain) and its context. The source of the sample is a study of blood T cell repertoires in COVID-19. Whole-study context: The samples span acute and convalescent COVID-19 from the United States, Italy and Spain. PBMCs, B-cell-depleted T cells, or T cells provided the cDNA or gDNA that made up the material.

This CDR3 has 16 amino acids. Germline V gene lookup returns CDR1 KGHSH and CDR2 LQKENI. Trimming removed 5 bases at V and 4 bases at J, with 18 bases between. Seattle's enrolled individuals joined amid active infection and were then monitored longitudinally. Original processing notes: Amplified reference gene primers provided the basis for estimating nucleated cell counts. TCRdb's copy holds only in-frame clones and misses some; the assay was immunoSEQ multiplex PCR. That table is the source of V, J and clone size, and D and trimming were worked out from the DNA. The sample has about 290,000 clones, nearly 90% seen once.

The rearrangement uses TRBV18 and TRBJ1-3, with D perhaps matching TRBD1 (5 bases). Sequenced: peripheral blood. This receptor was taken from a woman in her 30s with COVID-19, enrolled during active disease. The chain's CDR3 is CASSARPGLDGNTIYF. For the CDR3, the DNA is TGTGCCAGCTCAGCAAGGCCGGGACTGGACGGAAACACCATATATTTT.